This T cell receptor beta chain appears in the sequencing data of a study of blood T cell repertoires in COVID-19. Study in general: Some COVID-19 samples were acute and others convalescent; all came from the United States, Italy and Spain. T cells, B-cell-depleted T cells, or PBMCs supplied cDNA or gDNA.

Participants spanned ages about 18 to 100 years and resided in about two dozen US areas. In the source study's methods: For nucleated cells, counts were estimated from reference gene primer amplification. Measured with immunoSEQ multiplex PCR; TCRdb has only the in-frame clones, and not every one. V and J calls and clone size are given by that table; D and trimming were obtained from the DNA. The sample yields a few hundred thousand clones, approximately 86% seen once. CDR1 and CDR2 from the germline V gene are MDHEN and SYDVKM. The CDR3 loop spans 15 amino acids. V lost 6 bases to trimming and J lost 5 bases, with 19 bases between them.

V gene TRBV28 combines with J gene TRBJ2-5; possible D gene TRBD2, 6 bases. Input material: PBMCs or T cells enriched from blood (not recorded which). The sequence came from a woman in her thirties or forties with acute COVID-19. Written as DNA, the CDR3 is TGTGCCAGCAGCTTGAGTTCGGGGGTTTGGGAGACCCAGTACTTC. Encoded protein: CASSLSSGVWETQYF.